This T cell receptor beta chain was profiled in a study of PD-L1 blockade in urothelial cancer. Study information: Male sex and bladder-origin urothelial cancer characterized about 90% of the roughly 29 patients. The analyses of blood took place 3 weeks (second dose) and 6 weeks after treatment start. Findings and limits, study-wide: Below-median pretreatment blood TCR clonality was associated with improved progression-free and overall survival.

Regarding this clone: The antigen is unknown.

TCR analog templates of synthetic origin were spiked into each PCR. Sequencing used immunoSEQ multiplex PCR; TCRdb keeps in-frame clones, though not all of them. The sample includes about 52,000 clones, about four fifths of them seen just once. Time point defined: pretreatment peripheral blood. The clonotype comes from a man in his forties or fifties with urothelial cancer. Sequenced here: PBMCs, sampled around atezolizumab (anti-PD-L1) treatment.

The CDR3 here is CASSLVGWQTEAFF. CDR3 in DNA: TGTGCCAGCAGTTTAGTCGGGTGGCAGACTGAAGCTTTCTTT. V is TRBV27 and J is TRBJ1-1; D unclear. The CDR3 length is 14 residues. V lost 2 bases to trimming and J lost 5 bases, with 12 bases between them. The germline V gene has CDR1 MNHEY and CDR2 SMNVEV (reference sequence).